The 31 T cell receptor beta chains in this list originate from one sample, sequenced in a study of blood T cell repertoires in COVID-19. This table comes from immunoSEQ multiplex PCR, and its TCRdb copy is limited to in-frame clones, with some not included. The sample shows 100,000 or so clones, roughly nine tenths of them seen only once. Sequencing was carried out using peripheral blood. These receptors came from a man aged 50 or older with active COVID-19.

V gene TRBV9 combines with J gene TRBJ2-1; D is ambiguous. Deletions cut 3 bases from V and 2 bases from J, with 15 bases between. CDR3 length: 16 amino acids. Germline V gene data show CDR1 as SGDLS and CDR2 as YYNGEE. The CDR3 DNA reads TGTGCCAGCAGCGAGACCCCAGGTGTAACCTACAATGAGCAGTTCTTC. It specifies CASSETPGVTYNEQFF.

The chain carries TRBV3-1 (or the pseudogene TRBV3-2) and TRBJ2-7; 8 bases are a match to TRBD2. The V segment lost 3 bases and the J segment 2 bases; nucleotides outside the gene matches: 15. The CDR3 consists of 18 residues. Germline V gives CDR1 LGHDT, CDR2 YNNKEL (reference sequence). Here the CDR3 DNA reads TGTGCCAGCAGCCATAAGAAGACGGGAGGGCCGAGAGCCTACGAGCAGTACGTC. Amino acid sequence: CASSHKKTGGPRAYEQYV.

The chain employs TRBV10-2 and TRBJ1-1; D possibly corresponds to TRBD1 (6 bases). The CDR3 is 15 residues long. CDR1 is WSHSY, CDR2 SAAADI, per germline. Trimming took 3 bases from V and 2 from J, leaving 13 bases between them. The CDR3 DNA reads as TGCGCCAGCAGTGATCAGGGGCGGGTCAACACTGAAGCTTTCTTT. Its protein product is CASSDQGRVNTEAFF.

The CDR3 protein is CASSFRGHPYEQYF. CDR3 DNA: TGTGCCAGCAGTTTCAGGGGGCACCCCTACGAGCAGTACTTC. V and J are TRBV27 and TRBJ2-7, with 8 bases lining up with TRBD1. The germline CDR1 and CDR2 sequences are MNHEY and SMNVEV (reference sequence). CDR3 length: 14 amino acids. Germline trimming cut 3 bases from V and 2 bases from J; bases unmatched to any gene: 3.

The rearrangement uses TRBV2 and TRBJ1-5; TRBD1 agrees at 7 bases. The CDR3 consists of 14 residues. The germline V gene has CDR1 SNHLY and CDR2 FYNNEI. Unmatched junction bases numbered 10, after V lost 7 bases and J lost 7 bases. This chain's CDR3 is CASMGQLSGQPQHF. The CDR3 DNA follows: TGTGCCAGCATGGGACAGCTAAGCGGACAGCCCCAGCATTTT.

V usage is TRBV5-8 and J usage is TRBJ2-7; TRBD1 is a possible D gene (5 bases). V was clipped by 0 bases and J by 0 bases, with 10 bases between them. The germline CDR1 and CDR2 sequences are SGHTS and YDEGEE. CDR3 length: 15 amino acids. In nucleotides, the CDR3 is TGTGCCAGCAGCTTGGTAGGGGTCCACTCCTACGAGCAGTACTTC. Protein sequence: CASSLVGVHSYEQYF.

The chain carries TRBV6-4 and TRBJ1-1; no clear D. Germline V CDR1 and CDR2: MRHNA, SNTAGT. The CDR3 loop spans 13 amino acids. V lost 3 bases, J lost 0 bases, and 5 bases lay in between. The CDR3 here is CASSEHLNTEAFF. CDR3 DNA: TGTGCCAGCAGTGAACACCTGAACACTGAAGCTTTCTTT.

This chain's CDR3 is CASSLERAHNEQFF. The CDR3 DNA follows: TGCGCCAGCAGCTTGGAGCGCGCCCACAATGAGCAGTTCTTC. The J gene is TRBJ2-1, the V gene TRBV5-1, with unresolved D. Trimming removed 0 bases from V and 5 bases from J, with 9 bases in between. The CDR3 length is 14 residues. The germline gives CDR1 SGHRS, CDR2 YFSETQ.

The rearrangement links TRBV7-2 to TRBJ1-3; D is ambiguous. Trimming removed 2 bases at V and 0 bases at J, with 5 bases between. The CDR3 has 14 residues. Germline-derived CDR1 and CDR2 are SGHTA and FQGNSA. Here the CDR3 DNA reads TGTGCCAGCAGCTTACTAAGCTCTGGAAACACCATATATTTT. Translated, it gives CASSLLSSGNTIYF.

The chain links TRBV30 to TRBJ2-5; 7 nucleotides agree with TRBD1. From germline, CDR1 is GTSNPN and CDR2 SVGIG (reference sequence). CDR3 size: 14 residues. The V gene end was trimmed by 8 bases and the J gene end by 2 bases; junction bases not matched to a gene: 11. This chain's CDR3 is CAGATGTVQETQYF. In DNA, the CDR3 is TGTGCCGGGGCTACGGGGACAGTACAAGAGACCCAGTACTTC.

The J gene is TRBJ2-3, the V gene TRBV4-1, with D possibly matching TRBD1 (5 bases). In germline, CDR1 is MGHRA, CDR2 YSYEKL. Deletions cut 1 base from V and 7 bases from J, with 12 bases between. The CDR3 has 14 residues. In DNA, the CDR3 is TGCGCCAGCAGCCAAGTTCCGAGGACAAATACGCAGTATTTT. Translating it yields CASSQVPRTNTQYF.

The chain is built from TRBV5-5 and TRBJ1-4, with a possible D match to TRBD1 (6 bases). The CDR3 length is 14 residues. The V end was cut by 1 base, the J end by 4 bases, with 8 bases between. CDR1 and CDR2 (germline): SGHKS, YYEKEE (reference sequence). CDR3 amino acids: CASSLRGGNEKLFF. The CDR3 nucleotides are TGTGCCAGCAGCTTGCGAGGGGGTAATGAAAAACTGTTTTTT.

The genes are TRBV5-1 and TRBJ2-1, with 8 positions matching TRBD2. CDR3 length equals 16 residues. V lost 6 bases to trimming and J lost 0 bases; unmatched junction nucleotides: 8. In germline, CDR1 is SGHRS, CDR2 YFSETQ. The CDR3 is CASTGAGAVSYNEQFF. Here the CDR3 DNA reads TGCGCCAGCACCGGAGCGGGAGCCGTCTCCTACAATGAGCAGTTCTTC.

This clone was seen just once. The V and J genes are TRBV5-1 and TRBJ1-4; TRBD1 is a possible D gene (6 bases). The V gene lost 7 bases and the J gene lost 3 bases, with 22 bases spanning the gap. The CDR3 consists of 17 residues. Per the germline V gene, CDR1 is SGHRS and CDR2 is YFSETQ. CDR3 loop: CASHSGSIAGANEKLFF. CDR3 DNA sequence: TGCGCCAGCCATTCGGGATCGATTGCAGGGGCTAATGAAAAACTGTTTTTT.

This rearrangement joins TRBV4-2 to TRBJ2-3; 10 nucleotides agree with TRBD2. There are 20 residues in the CDR3. Germline CDR1 reads LGHNA; CDR2 reads YNFKEQ. V trimming: 5 bases; J trimming: 0 bases; junction bases outside the gene matches: 17. The CDR3 sequence is CASSYNPSRTSGSSTDTQYF. The CDR3 DNA reads TGTGCCAGCAGCTACAATCCCTCCCGGACTAGCGGATCTAGCACAGATACGCAGTATTTT.

The J gene is TRBJ2-3, the V gene TRBV7-9, with a tentative D call TRBD2 (6 bases). This CDR3 has 15 residues. The V and J ends lost 1 base and 0 bases respectively, with 8 bases between them. CDR1 is SEHNR, CDR2 FQNEAQ, per germline (reference sequence). In DNA, the CDR3 is TGTGCCAGCAGCTTAGGGGACTTGAGCACAGATACGCAGTATTTT. Protein sequence: CASSLGDLSTDTQYF.

The chain uses TRBV27 and TRBJ2-5; 12 bases align to TRBD2. CDR3 length equals 13 residues. Germline-derived CDR1 and CDR2 are MNHEY and SMNVEV (reference sequence). With V trimmed by 6 bases and J by 4 bases, 0 bases remained unmatched. The CDR3 DNA reads TGTGCCAGCAGGGGACTAGCGGGAGAGACCCAGTACTTC. Its translation is CASRGLAGETQYF.

The chain employs TRBV7-7 and TRBJ2-1; 7 nucleotides line up with TRBD2. Germline V gene lookup returns CDR1 SSHAT and CDR2 FNYEAQ (reference sequence). This CDR3 region has 16 residues. J was trimmed by 2 bases and V by 6 bases; bases with no gene match: 10. CDR3 nucleotides: TGTGCCAGCAGTATCGGCGGGGGAGGCCCCTACAATGAGCAGTTCTTC. Translation gives CASSIGGGGPYNEQFF. Full variable domain (outside the CDR3, taken from reference TRBV7-7 and TRBJ2-1): GAGVSQSPRYKVTKRGQDVTLRCDPISSHATLYWYQQALGQGPEFLTYFNYEAQPDKSGLPSDRFSAERPEGSISTLTIQRTEQRDSAMYRCASSIGGGGPYNEQFFGPGTRLTVL.

CDR3 in amino acids: CASSLGQPEAFF. The DNA of the CDR3 is TGTGCCAGCAGCTTGGGACAGCCTGAAGCTTTCTTT. J is TRBJ1-1 and V is TRBV7-2; 7 bases map to TRBD1. The CDR3 contains 12 residues. Unmatched junction bases numbered 1, after V lost 3 bases and J lost 6 bases. Germline loops: CDR1 SGHTA, CDR2 FQGNSA.

The chain joins TRBV2 to TRBJ2-2; a weak D match, TRBD2 (5 bases). The germline CDR1 and CDR2 sequences are SNHLY and FYNNEI. Trimming cost V 6 bases and J 5 bases, with 10 bases left between them. This CDR3 is built from 13 residues. CDR3 amino acids: CASRWESTGELFF. The CDR3 coding sequence is TGTGCCAGCAGGTGGGAGAGTACCGGGGAGCTGTTTTTT.

CDR3 coding DNA: TGTGCCAGCAGCCTCGGGACTACCTACAATGAGCAGTTCTTC. Amino acids: CASSLGTTYNEQFF. The chain couples TRBV5-4 to TRBJ2-1, with TRBD2 matching 7 bases. CDR3 length: 14 residues. Germline assignment: CDR1 SGHNT and CDR2 YYREEE (reference sequence). Trimming removed 4 bases from V and 2 bases from J; junction bases left unmatched: 3.

The gene calls are TRBV7-2 and TRBJ2-7; TRBD2 agrees at 8 bases. CDR3 length: 14 amino acids. Germline values: CDR1 SGHTA, CDR2 FQGNSA. Losses at the gene ends were 5 bases for V and 2 bases for J; bases not matched to a gene: 5. CDR3 amino acids: CASSQTSGPYEQYV. The CDR3 bases are TGTGCCAGCAGCCAAACTAGCGGCCCCTACGAGCAGTACGTC.

V gene TRBV28 combines with J gene TRBJ2-4; 11 bases agree with TRBD2. Trimming removed 5 bases from V and 7 bases from J; junction bases left unmatched: 4. Germline lookup yields CDR1 MDHEN and CDR2 SYDVKM. The length of the CDR3 is 14 residues. The chain's CDR3 is CASSPTSGTNIQYF. CDR3 nucleotides: TGTGCCAGCAGTCCGACTAGCGGGACTAACATTCAGTACTTC.

V usage is TRBV19 and J usage is TRBJ2-1, with TRBD2 matching 8 bases. Germline V gene sequence: CDR1 LNHDA, CDR2 SQIVND (reference sequence). The ends lost 2 bases at V and 9 bases at J; junction bases unmatched: 6. The CDR3 consists of 14 residues. The CDR3 DNA follows: TGTGCCAGTAGTATACCAGCGGGAGTAGGTGAGCAGTTCTTC. Protein: CASSIPAGVGEQFF. Based on the CDR3 plus reference TRBV19 and TRBJ2-1, the full variable domain is DGGITQSPKYLFRKEGQNVTLSCEQNLNHDAMYWYRQDPGQGLRLIYYSQIVNDFQKGDIAEGYSVSREKKESFPLTVTSAQKNPTAFYLCASSIPAGVGEQFFGPGTRLTVL.

This chain connects TRBV4-2 to TRBJ2-4, with 10 bases matching TRBD2. The germline gives CDR1 LGHNA, CDR2 YNFKEQ. CDR3 length: 19 amino acids. The V segment lost 0 bases and the J segment 2 bases; nucleotides outside the gene matches: 10. The CDR3 nucleotides read TGTGCCAGCAGCCAAGATCCGCTAGCGGGAGCTTGGACCAAAAACATTCAGTACTTC. Protein product: CASSQDPLAGAWTKNIQYF.

The rearrangement joins TRBV10-1 to TRBJ2-3, with a weak D call TRBD1 (6 bases). Germline-derived CDR1 and CDR2 are WNHNN and SYGVQD (reference sequence). The CDR3 is made up of 13 amino acids. The V end was cut by 6 bases, the J end by 3 bases, with 10 bases between. The CDR3 protein is CASSKTGTDTQYF. The CDR3 nucleotides are TGCGCCAGCAGCAAGACAGGAACAGATACGCAGTATTTT.

J is TRBJ1-6 and V is TRBV27, with a tentative D call TRBD1 (5 bases). This CDR3 is built from 15 residues. Trimming took 8 bases from V and 3 from J, leaving 14 bases between them. In germline, CDR1 is MNHEY, CDR2 SMNVEV (reference sequence). Here the CDR3 reads CASGTQDSYNSPLHF. For the CDR3, the DNA is TGTGCCAGCGGAACTCAAGACAGCTATAATTCACCCCTCCACTTT.

J is TRBJ2-7 and V is TRBV11-2; 10 bases agree with TRBD1. Looked up from germline, CDR1 is SGHAT and CDR2 is FQNNGV. V shed 6 bases, J shed 6 bases, and the junction held 8 bases outside the gene matches. The CDR3 extends over 14 amino acids. CDR3 bases: TGTGCCAGCAGGCCACCGGGACAGGGGTCCGAGCAGTACTTC. This gives the protein CASRPPGQGSEQYF.

This chain connects TRBV19 to TRBJ1-3, with D possibly being TRBD1 (6 bases). The V gene's germline CDR1 is LNHDA and CDR2 SQIVND (reference sequence). V was shortened by 3 bases and J by 5 bases, with 11 bases between the two germline ends. There are 14 residues in the CDR3. In DNA, the CDR3 is TGTGCCAGTAGTATCCCAGGGGTGAGAAACACCATATATTTT. Translated, it gives CASSIPGVRNTIYF.

The V and J genes are TRBV9 and TRBJ1-1, with 9 bases fitting TRBD1. V lost 3 bases, J lost 9 bases, and 6 bases stayed unmatched. CDR3 size: 13 residues. CDR1 and CDR2 from the germline V gene are SGDLS and YYNGEE. The CDR3 nucleotides read TGTGCCAGCAGCGGACAGGGGGAGCCCAAAGCTTTCTTT. Protein sequence: CASSGQGEPKAFF.

The gene calls are TRBV5-1 and TRBJ2-2; 7 nucleotides line up with TRBD1. With V trimmed by 5 bases and J by 4 bases, 8 bases remained unmatched. The germline V gene encodes CDR1 SGHRS and CDR2 YFSETQ. The CDR3 spans 15 residues. This CDR3 is CASSEQGIGTGELFF. The CDR3 nucleotides read TGCGCCAGCAGTGAACAGGGGATCGGCACCGGGGAGCTGTTTTTT.